The 13 T cell receptor beta chains in this list originate from one sample, sequenced in a study of T cells of healthy individuals. Each CDR3 protein is one row after TCRdb ran MiXCR on the 5' RACE reads. This table holds 50,000 to 55,000 distinct CDR3 sequences, 14% to 15% found once. All receptors derive from a human donor in good health.

This clonotype was observed a few times. The V call is TRBV21-1, the J call TRBJ2-7; TRBD2, the table's D call, was not compared with the DNA. TRBV21-1 is labeled a pseudogene. The CDR3 has 15 amino acids. CDR3 residues: CASSKDLAGGREQYF. DNA for the CDR3: TGTGCCAGCAGCAAAGACCTAGCGGGAGGGAGGGAGCAGTACTTC.

This clonotype was seen only a few times. The chain recombines TRBV29-1 with TRBJ1-3; D might be TRBD1 (6 bases). Deletions cut 2 bases from V and 7 bases from J, with 12 bases between. The CDR3 consists of 13 residues. Per the germline V gene, CDR1 is SQVTM and CDR2 is ANQGSEA. CDR3 residues: CSVERIGGNTIYF. The CDR3 region has the DNA TGCAGCGTTGAAAGAATAGGGGGTAACACCATATATTTT.

This clonotype was found a few times. V usage is TRBV20-1 and J usage is TRBJ2-3; 10 positions agree with TRBD2. The ends lost 1 base at V and 5 bases at J; junction bases unmatched: 9. The CDR3 runs 16 residues. Per the germline V gene, CDR1 is DFQATT and CDR2 is SNEGSKA (reference sequence). The CDR3 loop is CSARGVAGGRGDTQYF. CDR3 sequence (DNA): TGCAGTGCTAGAGGTGTAGCGGGGGGCCGTGGAGATACGCAGTATTTT.

Here the CDR3 DNA reads TGTGCCAGCAGTGAGGGACAGGGTACCACCGGGGAGCTGTTTTTT. Residues: CASSEGQGTTGELFF. The J gene is TRBJ2-2, the V gene TRBV6-4; 9 positions agree with TRBD1. Germline CDR1 MRHNA, CDR2 SNTAGT. V was pared by 3 bases and J by 4 bases, with 3 bases of the junction left unmatched. This CDR3 is 15 amino acids long.

This clonotype came up many times. The V and J genes are TRBV15 and TRBJ2-2; unclear D gene. There are 13 residues in the CDR3. Germline V CDR1 and CDR2: LNHNV, YYDKDF (reference sequence). Trimming removed 0 bases from V and 6 bases from J, with 5 bases in between. CDR3 in DNA: TGTGCCACCAGCAGAGATGTACCCGGGGAGCTGTTTTTT. Protein: CATSRDVPGELFF.

The chain couples TRBV7-2 to TRBJ2-3; D is unclear. Germline-derived CDR1 and CDR2 are SGHTA and FQGNSA. V lost 4 bases and J 3 bases, leaving 5 bases between the germline ends. The CDR3 totals 12 residues. CDR3 DNA: TGTGCCAGCAGCTCCTCTACAGATACGCAGTATTTT. Translating it yields CASSSSTDTQYF.

This sequence joins TRBV2 and TRBJ2-7; 9 nucleotides line up with TRBD1. Germline loops: CDR1 SNHLY, CDR2 FYNNEI. V dropped 3 bases and J dropped 10; count of bases not matched to a gene: 7. CDR3 length equals 13 residues. The CDR3 loop is CASSDYETGGQYF. For the CDR3, the DNA is TGTGCCAGCAGTGATTATGAGACAGGGGGACAGTACTTC.

The V gene is TRBV4-1, the J gene TRBJ2-3; D remains unclear. Deletions cut 2 bases from V and 1 base from J, with 10 bases between. This CDR3 is 15 amino acids long. CDR1 is MGHRA, CDR2 YSYEKL, per germline. The CDR3 reads CASSQSLSGTDTQYF. The CDR3 bases are TGCGCCAGCAGCCAAAGTCTTTCCGGCACAGATACGCAGTATTTT.

This clonotype has a handful of counts. The chain employs TRBV12-5 and TRBJ2-3; 9 bases line up with TRBD1. The CDR3 covers 17 residues. Germline values: CDR1 LGHNT, CDR2 FRNRAP. Trimming cost V 1 base and J 6 bases; bases outside gene matches: 11. The CDR3 reads CASGLGYPGQGPDTQYF. CDR3 nucleotide sequence: TGTGCTAGTGGTTTGGGGTATCCGGGACAGGGCCCCGATACGCAGTATTTT.

This clonotype was observed many times. The chain couples TRBV20-1 to TRBJ2-1; D gene ambiguous. Per germline, CDR1 DFQATT and CDR2 SNEGSKA (reference sequence). V lost 5 bases and J 3 bases, leaving 11 bases between the germline ends. The CDR3 is made up of 13 amino acids. The DNA for the CDR3 is TGCAGTGCTGGCCGACTTCGCTACAATGAGCAGTTCTTC. It yields the protein CSAGRLRYNEQFF.

This clonotype was detected many times. J is TRBJ2-2 and V is TRBV3-1; possibly TRBD1 for D (6 bases). The V gene's germline CDR1 is LGHDT and CDR2 YNNKEL (reference sequence). CDR3 length: 14 residues. V was clipped by 4 bases and J by 4 bases, with 10 bases between them. The chain's CDR3 is CASSLRQVTGELFF. CDR3 nucleotide sequence: TGTGCCAGCAGCCTAAGACAGGTCACCGGGGAGCTGTTTTTT.

V usage is TRBV7-9 and J usage is TRBJ2-1; the match to TRBD1 covers 9 bases. The trim removed 6 bases at V and 10 bases at J, leaving 13 bases unmatched. Per the germline V gene, CDR1 is SEHNR and CDR2 is FQNEAQ (reference sequence). The CDR3 covers 15 residues. The CDR3 nucleotides are TGTGCCAGCAGATACCGGGACAGGGCCACCTACGAGCAGTTCTTC. Protein product: CASRYRDRATYEQFF.

The chain is built from TRBV30 and TRBJ2-1; D is unclear. V gave up 4 bases and J gave up 7 bases, with 8 bases separating them. The germline CDR1 and CDR2 sequences are GTSNPN and SVGIG (reference sequence). The length of the CDR3 is 11 residues. The CDR3 loop reads CAWMNRNEQFF. CDR3 nucleotides: TGTGCCTGGATGAATCGAAATGAGCAGTTCTTC.